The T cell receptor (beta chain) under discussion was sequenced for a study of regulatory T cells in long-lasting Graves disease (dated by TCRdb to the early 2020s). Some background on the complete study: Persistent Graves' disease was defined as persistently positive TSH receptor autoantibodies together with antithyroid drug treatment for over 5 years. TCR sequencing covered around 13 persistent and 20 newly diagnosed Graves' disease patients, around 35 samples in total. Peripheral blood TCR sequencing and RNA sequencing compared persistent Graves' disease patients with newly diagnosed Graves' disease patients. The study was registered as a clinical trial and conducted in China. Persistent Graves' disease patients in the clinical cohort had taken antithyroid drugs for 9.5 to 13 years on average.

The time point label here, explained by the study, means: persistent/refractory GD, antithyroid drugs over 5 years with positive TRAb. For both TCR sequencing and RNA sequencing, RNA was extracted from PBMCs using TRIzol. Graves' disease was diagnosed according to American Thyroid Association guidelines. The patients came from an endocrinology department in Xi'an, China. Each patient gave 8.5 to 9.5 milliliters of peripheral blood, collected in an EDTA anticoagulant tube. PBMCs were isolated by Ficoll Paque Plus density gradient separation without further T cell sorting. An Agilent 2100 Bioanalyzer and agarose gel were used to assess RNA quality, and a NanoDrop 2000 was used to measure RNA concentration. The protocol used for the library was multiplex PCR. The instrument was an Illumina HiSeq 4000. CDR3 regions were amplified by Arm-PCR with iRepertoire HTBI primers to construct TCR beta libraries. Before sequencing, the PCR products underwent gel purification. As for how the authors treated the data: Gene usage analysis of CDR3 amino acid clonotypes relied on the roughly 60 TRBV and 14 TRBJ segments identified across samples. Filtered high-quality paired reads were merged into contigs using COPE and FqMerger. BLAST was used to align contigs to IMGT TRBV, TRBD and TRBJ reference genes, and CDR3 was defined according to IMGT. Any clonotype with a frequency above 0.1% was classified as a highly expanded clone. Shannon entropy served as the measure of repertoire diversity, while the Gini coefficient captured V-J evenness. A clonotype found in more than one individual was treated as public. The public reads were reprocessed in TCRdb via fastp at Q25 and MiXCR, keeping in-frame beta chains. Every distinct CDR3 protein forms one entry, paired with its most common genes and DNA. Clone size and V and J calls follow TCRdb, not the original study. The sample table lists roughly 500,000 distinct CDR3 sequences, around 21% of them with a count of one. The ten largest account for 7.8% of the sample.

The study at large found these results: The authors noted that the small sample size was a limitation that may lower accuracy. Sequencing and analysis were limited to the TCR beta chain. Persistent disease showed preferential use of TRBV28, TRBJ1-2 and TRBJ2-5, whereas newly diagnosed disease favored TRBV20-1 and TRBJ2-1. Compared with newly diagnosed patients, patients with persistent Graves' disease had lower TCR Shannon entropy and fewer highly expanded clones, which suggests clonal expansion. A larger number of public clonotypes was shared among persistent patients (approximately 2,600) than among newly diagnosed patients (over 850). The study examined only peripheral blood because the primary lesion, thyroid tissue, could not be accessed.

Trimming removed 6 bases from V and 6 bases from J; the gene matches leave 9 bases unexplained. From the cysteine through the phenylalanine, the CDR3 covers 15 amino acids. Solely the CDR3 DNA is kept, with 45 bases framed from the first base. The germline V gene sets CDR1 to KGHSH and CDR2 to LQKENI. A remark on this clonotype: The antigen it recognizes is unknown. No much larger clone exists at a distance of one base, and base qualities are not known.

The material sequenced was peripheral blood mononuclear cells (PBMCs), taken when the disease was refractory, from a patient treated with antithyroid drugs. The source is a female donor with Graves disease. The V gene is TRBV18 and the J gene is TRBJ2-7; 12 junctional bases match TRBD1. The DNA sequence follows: TGTGCCAGCTCGCGGGGACAGGGGGCGAACGGCGAGCAGTACTTC. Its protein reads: CASSRGQGANGEQYF. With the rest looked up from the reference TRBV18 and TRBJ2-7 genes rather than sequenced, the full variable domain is NAGVMQNPRHLVRRRGQEARLRCSPMKGHSHVYWYRQLPEEGLKFMVYLQKENIIDESGMPKERFSAEFPKEGPSILRIQQVVRGDSAAYFCASSRGQGANGEQYFGPGTRLTVT.